This is a list of T cell receptor beta chains from one sample in a study of cytomegalovirus exposure and HLA in healthy donors. Method: immunoSEQ multiplex PCR; TCRdb's copy keeps in-frame clones and lacks some. The sample lists around 70,000 clones; 75% to 90% were seen once. The sample comprised PBMCs. These receptors originate from a woman aged 30 to 39 in good health and CMV-seronegative. Both conserved end residues are part of each CDR3. D genes are given only for firm matches. Rows may omit the clone size; those that give it use once, few, many or a size class.

CDR3,DNA,V,D,size,length,J
CASSREMKNIQYF,TGTGCCAGCAGCAGAGAGATGAAAAACATTCAGTACTTC,TRBV5-4,-,few,13,TRBJ2-4
CSVDSQDLANYGYTF,TGCAGCGTTGACAGTCAGGACCTAGCCAACTATGGCTACACCTTC,TRBV29-1,-,-,15,TRBJ1-2
CATVRDRGVDGYTF,TGTGCCACCGTACGAGACAGGGGTGTGGATGGCTACACCTTC,TRBV2,TRBD1,-,14,TRBJ1-2
CASSLAAGVQDEQYF,TGTGCCAGCAGCTTGGCTGCGGGAGTCCAGGACGAGCAGTACTTC,TRBV5-4,TRBD2,few,15,TRBJ2-7
CASSIGQGAYEQYF,TGTGCCAGCAGCATTGGACAGGGGGCCTACGAGCAGTACTTC,TRBV7-3,TRBD1,-,14,TRBJ2-7
CASNPLAGEQETQYF,TGTGCCAGCAACCCACTAGCGGGAGAGCAAGAGACCCAGTACTTC,TRBV6-1,TRBD2,-,15,TRBJ2-5
CASSQVRGQGPWGAEQYF,TGTGCCAGCAGCCAAGTTCGGGGACAGGGGCCCTGGGGGGCCGAGCAGTACTTC,TRBV14,TRBD1,few,18,TRBJ2-7
CASSQGSYEQYF,TGTGCCAGCAGTCAGGGTTCCTACGAGCAGTACTTC,TRBV28,-,-,12,TRBJ2-7
CASSEGLGLAGGSTDTQYF,TGTGCCAGCAGTGAAGGGTTGGGATTAGCGGGAGGTAGCACAGATACGCAGTATTTT,TRBV2,TRBD2,-,19,TRBJ2-3
CASSSTTTINEKLFF,TGTGCCAGCAGCTCTACGACAACAATTAATGAAAAACTGTTTTTT,TRBV7-6,-,-,15,TRBJ1-4
CATASGSITDTQYF,TGTGCCACGGCTAGCGGGAGTATCACAGATACGCAGTATTTT,TRBV15,TRBD2,once,14,TRBJ2-3
CATLKGQGSSYEQYF,TGTGCCACCCTCAAAGGACAGGGGAGCTCCTACGAGCAGTACTTC,TRBV6-1,TRBD1,-,15,TRBJ2-7
CASSIRETHTEAFF,TGTGCCAGCAGTATCAGGGAAACGCACACTGAAGCTTTCTTT,TRBV7-2,-,-,14,TRBJ1-1
CASSQAGPGQGGDTQYF,TGCGCCAGCAGCCAGGCCGGGCCCGGACAGGGAGGAGATACGCAGTATTTT,TRBV4-3,TRBD1,few,17,TRBJ2-3
CASSQEYGDNEQFF,TGTGCCAGCAGCCAAGAATACGGGGACAATGAGCAGTTCTTC,TRBV4-2,-,-,14,TRBJ2-1
CASSSQVENTEAFF,TGTGCCAGCAGTTCCCAGGTGGAGAACACTGAAGCTTTCTTT,TRBV2,-,-,14,TRBJ1-1
CASSLGLSFKNEQFF,TGTGCCAGCAGCCTAGGACTGTCGTTTAAGAATGAGCAGTTCTTC,TRBV27,-,-,15,TRBJ2-1
CASSQFPLRSGEQFF,TGCGCCAGCAGCCAATTCCCCCTCAGATCGGGTGAGCAGTTCTTC,TRBV4-1,-,-,15,TRBJ2-1
CASSIGQGFATQYF,TGTGCCAGTAGTATAGGGCAGGGTTTTGCTACGCAGTATTTT,TRBV19,-,once,14,TRBJ2-3
CASSLESRGWTDTQYF,TGTGCCAGCAGCTTAGAGTCCAGGGGGTGGACAGATACGCAGTATTTT,TRBV11-3,TRBD1,-,16,TRBJ2-3
CASSPGQIGAYNEQFF,TGCGCCAGCAGCCCTGGCCAGATAGGGGCCTACAATGAGCAGTTCTTC,TRBV4-3,-,-,16,TRBJ2-1
CASTDSEAFF,TGTGCCAGTACTGATAGTGAAGCTTTCTTT,TRBV19,-,-,10,TRBJ1-1
CASSPPSGRAPNEQFF,TGCGCCAGCAGCCCCCCTAGCGGGAGGGCCCCTAATGAGCAGTTCTTC,TRBV5-1,TRBD2,-,16,TRBJ2-1
CASSEGAGNTEAFF,TGTGCCAGTAGTGAGGGAGCGGGGAACACTGAAGCTTTCTTT,TRBV19,-,-,14,TRBJ1-1
CASTRGTEAFF,TGTGCCAGCACCAGGGGTACTGAAGCTTTCTTT,TRBV6-1,-,-,11,TRBJ1-1
CAIRITGGSYEQYF,TGTGCCATCAGGATCACGGGAGGATCCTACGAGCAGTACTTC,TRBV10-3,TRBD2,-,14,TRBJ2-7
CASKPGTSSGETQYF,TGTGCCAGTAAGCCAGGGACTAGCAGTGGGGAGACCCAGTACTTC,TRBV19,TRBD2,-,15,TRBJ2-5
CASSEPNTGELFF,TGTGCCAGCAGTGAGCCGAACACCGGGGAGCTGTTTTTT,TRBV6-5,-,few,13,TRBJ2-2
CASSLGLASYEQYF,TGTGCCAGCAGCTTGGGACTAGCCTCCTACGAGCAGTACTTC,TRBV7-9,TRBD2,-,14,TRBJ2-7
CASSWLSGSTDTQYF,TGTGCCAGCAGCTGGCTAAGCGGGAGCACAGATACGCAGTATTTT,TRBV6-1,-,-,15,TRBJ2-3
CASSAQGALSNQPQHF,TGTGCCAGCAGTGCACAGGGGGCTCTCTCCAATCAGCCCCAGCATTTT,TRBV2,TRBD1,-,16,TRBJ1-5
CASSLGGNAYEQYF,TGTGCCAGCAGCTTAGGCGGGAATGCCTACGAGCAGTACTTC,TRBV7-2,-,-,14,TRBJ2-7
CAWSRGGIETQYF,TGTGCCTGGAGTAGAGGAGGGATAGAGACCCAGTACTTC,TRBV30,-,-,13,TRBJ2-5
CASSKLNSYEQYF,TGTGCCAGCAGTAAACTCAACTCCTACGAGCAGTACTTC,TRBV27,-,-,13,TRBJ2-7
CASSTTIAGGMDTQYF,TGTGCCAGCAGCACCACGATAGCGGGCGGCATGGATACGCAGTATTTT,TRBV9,TRBD2,once,16,TRBJ2-3
CASSLSYEQYF,TGTGCCAGCAGCCTCTCCTACGAGCAGTACTTC,TRBV7-8,-,-,11,TRBJ2-7
CASNAGAEQYF,TGTGCCAGCAATGCAGGGGCCGAGCAGTACTTC,TRBV2,-,-,11,TRBJ2-7
CASKSIAGAYEQYF,TGTGCCAGTAAGTCGATAGCGGGAGCCTACGAGCAGTACTTC,TRBV19,TRBD2,-,14,TRBJ2-7
CASSFRLAGEGTGELFF,TGTGCCAGCAGCTTTCGACTAGCGGGAGAAGGCACCGGGGAGCTGTTTTTT,TRBV13,TRBD2,-,17,TRBJ2-2
CASSLPVGEAFF,TGCGCCAGCAGCCTCCCCGTCGGTGAAGCTTTCTTT,TRBV4-1,-,few,12,TRBJ1-1
CASSSSGLKSTDTQYF,TGTGCCAGCAGCTCTAGCGGGCTCAAAAGTACAGATACGCAGTATTTT,TRBV13,TRBD2,-,16,TRBJ2-3
CASSSPGVETQYF,TGTGCCAGCAGCTCCCCGGGGGTAGAGACCCAGTACTTC,TRBV7-6,-,few,13,TRBJ2-5
CASSLGWTGAYNEQFF,TGTGCCAGCAGCTTAGGGTGGACAGGGGCCTACAATGAGCAGTTCTTC,TRBV7-2,TRBD1,-,16,TRBJ2-1
CASSQDDGTAGQPQHF,TGCGCCAGCAGCCAAGACGACGGGACAGCTGGTCAGCCCCAGCATTTT,TRBV4-1,TRBD1,-,16,TRBJ1-5
CASSRGGYNEQFF,TGTGCCAGCAGTCGGGGGGGTTACAATGAGCAGTTCTTC,TRBV11-1,TRBD2,few,13,TRBJ2-1
CASSPPGGSGNTIYF,TGTGCCAGCAGCCCACCAGGGGGCTCTGGAAACACCATATATTTT,TRBV7-9,TRBD1,-,15,TRBJ1-3
CASSESYTGELFF,TGTGCCAGCAGTGAGAGCTACACCGGGGAGCTGTTTTTC,TRBV2,-,-,13,TRBJ2-2
CASSPSRHGGTEAFF,TGCGCCAGCAGCCCTTCCCGACACGGGGGCACTGAAGCTTTCTTT,TRBV4-3,-,-,15,TRBJ1-1